This TCR beta chain came from a study of blood T cells in healthy people across ages (dated by TCRdb to between 2015 and 2017). Notes on the research overall: In model experiments, template switching captured roughly one uniquely barcoded TCR beta cDNA molecule for every two T cells. Four age groups were formed from the donors: young (average approximately 15 years), middle-aged (approximately 42), aged (about 62) and long-lived (more than 75). Using deep sequencing normalized with unique cDNA molecular identifiers, the study measured how TCR beta repertoire diversity changes with age. Two additional independent replicas of 1 million unique cDNA reads from the same blood draw were analyzed for two donors (one aged 18 to 30 and one aged 80 or older). Donors of different ages were randomly distributed across sequencing lanes to avoid experimental bias.

The library was prepared using 5' RACE. The reads were generated on an Illumina HiSeq 2500. A second PCR of about 7 to 12 cycles was run with a J-beta primer mix and a sample-barcoded 5' primer. A template-switch 5' adaptor carrying 12 random nucleotides introduced a unique molecular identifier onto each TCR beta cDNA molecule. Each sample yielded at least 3 million CDR3-containing paired-end reads. First-strand cDNA was synthesized from all RNA with the Mint cDNA synthesis kit, primed by a TRBC-specific oligonucleotide. After uracil-DNA glycosylase treatment, a first 18-cycle PCR used universal primers M1SS and BC2_uni_R on all cDNA. Under the source paper's analysis protocol: For normalization, 1 million high-quality reads, each with a distinct molecular identifier, were randomly selected from each sample. Reads with shared molecular identifiers were discarded instead of being binned into consensus sequences. MiTCR, set to a Q25 quality threshold and the strictest error-elimination algorithm, was used for CDR3 identification, clonotype clustering and error correction. A nonparametric unseen species model using Euler transformation provided a lower-bound estimate of total TCR beta diversity. The public reads were quality trimmed at Q25 with fastp and then assembled into clones with MiXCR by TCRdb, keeping productive beta chains. Every entry covers one CDR3 protein and lists the most common genes and DNA from its rows. TCRdb's processing, not the study's, gives the V and J calls here. The sample table records 800,000 to 1,000,000 distinct CDR3 sequences; around 46% of these occur just once. The top ten hold about an eighth of the sample.

Broader findings and caveats from the paper: The long-lived group showed more naive CD4+ T cells, fewer expanded clones and increased TCR diversity than the aged group, suggesting age selection. Bulk unsorted PBMC profiling prevented conclusive comparison of naive and antigen-experienced compartments. A strong correlation was found between observed TCR beta diversity and the percentage of naive T cells measured by flow cytometry. Because the CMV infection status of the donors was unknown, age-related changes in expanded clonotypes may potentially have been confounded. Estimates of total diversity from one million sequenced T cells were regarded as lower bounds and underestimates. Observed TCR beta diversity per million T cells fell roughly linearly with age, and a significant reduction was already apparent by age around 40.

Donors were 40 or so systemically healthy Caucasian individuals from Russia aged roughly 6 to 100 years. About 10 milliliters of peripheral blood were collected from each donor into EDTA-treated Vacutainer tubes. Ficoll-Paque density-gradient centrifugation was used to isolate PBMCs, with at least 6 million per sample. Trizol reagent was used to extract total RNA from PBMCs, with at least 5.5 micrograms per sample. The percentages of naive CD45RAhigh/CD27high T cells were determined by flow cytometry on a PBMC aliquot from every donor. On this clonotype: The specificity of this receptor is unknown. No qualities accompany the bases; no much larger clone lies one base away.

The sequence derives from a young man in good health. Sample: blood.

Here is the DNA: TGCAGCGTCCGACGGGTTAACGATTTAACCTACGAGCAGTTCTTC. Its translation reads: CSVRRVNDLTYEQFF. The rearrangement combines TRBV29-1 with TRBJ2-7, with the D gene not confidently named. The J call is uncertain, as TRBJ2-1 better fits the DNA end. The CDR3, from cysteine to phenylalanine, totals 15 residues. Of the read, only the CDR3 DNA is kept; its 45 bases are in frame from base 1. CDR1 and CDR2 were assigned from the germline V gene as SQVTM and ANQGSEA.